These T cell receptor beta chains were read from a single sample in a study of OX40 agonist ivuxolimab in advanced cancers. Profiling relied on immunoSEQ multiplex PCR, and the TCRdb table lists in-frame clones only, not all of them. The table includes tens of thousands of clones, around 93% detected once. Here the sequenced sample was CD4+ or CD8+ T cells sorted from blood, taken in a trial of the OX40 agonist ivuxolimab. Source of these receptors: an adult with an advanced solid tumor such as melanoma, head and neck, liver or kidney cancer. Each CDR3 is given with its conserved first and last residue. Each record gives: clone size, D gene, V gene, J gene, CDR3 length, CDR3 protein, CDR3 DNA. A D gene is named only where the DNA matches it firmly. Expanded clones get a size class; other rows say once, few or many, or leave the size out.

abundance: once; d_gene: .; v_gene: TRBV27; j_gene: TRBJ1-5; len: 15; CDR3aa: CASSWDGYSNQPQHF; CDR3nt: TGTGCCAGCAGCTGGGACGGTTATAGCAATCAGCCCCAGCATTTT
abundance: .; d_gene: TRBD1; v_gene: TRBV6-6; j_gene: TRBJ1-1; len: 15; CDR3aa: CASSYSPGQRIEAFF; CDR3nt: TGTGCCAGCAGTTACTCCCCGGGACAGAGAATTGAAGCTTTCTTT
abundance: .; d_gene: .; v_gene: TRBV20-1; j_gene: TRBJ1-2; len: 10; CDR3aa: CSASEKGYTF; CDR3nt: TGCAGTGCTAGCGAGAAAGGCTACACCTTC
abundance: .; d_gene: .; v_gene: TRBV9; j_gene: TRBJ1-2; len: 14; CDR3aa: CASSASGGGYGYTF; CDR3nt: TGTGCCAGCAGCGCCAGTGGGGGTGGCTATGGCTACACCTTC
abundance: .; d_gene: TRBD1; v_gene: TRBV29-1; j_gene: TRBJ1-2; len: 13; CDR3aa: CSAVGRGPYGYTF; CDR3nt: TGCAGCGCCGTGGGCAGGGGGCCATATGGCTACACCTTC
abundance: once; d_gene: .; v_gene: TRBV27; j_gene: TRBJ1-2; len: 14; CDR3aa: CASTNGGGSRGYTF; CDR3nt: TGTGCCAGCACCAACGGGGGAGGGAGTCGCGGCTACACCTTC
abundance: .; d_gene: .; v_gene: TRBV14; j_gene: TRBJ2-4; len: 17; CDR3aa: CASSQEPWDVAKNIQYF; CDR3nt: TGTGCCAGCAGCCAAGAACCGTGGGATGTAGCCAAAAACATTCAGTACTTC
abundance: .; d_gene: TRBD2; v_gene: TRBV5-1; j_gene: TRBJ2-1; len: 18; CDR3aa: CASSRLEEGPSGIDEQFF; CDR3nt: TGCGCCAGCAGCCGGTTAGAGGAGGGTCCTAGCGGGATAGATGAGCAGTTCTTC
abundance: .; d_gene: TRBD1; v_gene: TRBV14; j_gene: TRBJ2-3; len: 16; CDR3aa: CASSGKGAPRADTQYF; CDR3nt: TGTGCCAGCAGTGGGAAGGGGGCCCCCCGAGCAGATACGCAGTATTTT
abundance: .; d_gene: .; v_gene: TRBV4-1; j_gene: TRBJ1-1; len: 14; CDR3aa: CASSHALSISEAFF; CDR3nt: TGCGCCAGCAGCCATGCACTAAGTATCTCTGAAGCTTTCTTT
abundance: .; d_gene: .; v_gene: TRBV19; j_gene: TRBJ1-5; len: 13; CDR3aa: CASKDLGSQPQHF; CDR3nt: TGTGCCAGTAAGGACCTGGGGTCTCAGCCCCAGCATTTT
abundance: .; d_gene: TRBD1; v_gene: TRBV27; j_gene: TRBJ2-5; len: 17; CDR3aa: CASSLLSGQGARETQYF; CDR3nt: TGTGCCAGCAGTTTATTGTCTGGACAGGGGGCGCGGGAGACCCAGTACTTC
abundance: .; d_gene: .; v_gene: TRBV28; j_gene: TRBJ1-2; len: 14; CDR3aa: CASSLRTPYYGYTF; CDR3nt: TGTGCCAGCAGTCTGCGGACCCCATACTATGGCTACACCTTC
abundance: .; d_gene: .; v_gene: TRBV9; j_gene: TRBJ2-1; len: 15; CDR3aa: CASSPTDGTYNEQFF; CDR3nt: TGTGCCAGCAGCCCCACGGACGGGACCTACAATGAGCAGTTCTTC
abundance: .; d_gene: .; v_gene: TRBV5-4; j_gene: TRBJ2-1; len: 12; CDR3aa: CASNPAGGIQFF; CDR3nt: TGTGCCAGCAACCCCGCAGGGGGGATTCAGTTCTTC
abundance: .; d_gene: TRBD2; v_gene: TRBV7-9; j_gene: TRBJ2-7; len: 14; CDR3aa: CASASGTRAYEQYF; CDR3nt: TGTGCCAGCGCAAGCGGGACGCGGGCCTACGAGCAGTACTTC
abundance: once; d_gene: TRBD2; v_gene: TRBV4-1; j_gene: TRBJ2-7; len: 18; CDR3aa: CASSQEPLTSGSSYEQYF; CDR3nt: TGCGCCAGCAGCCAAGAACCTCTCACTAGCGGGAGCTCCTACGAGCAGTACTTC
abundance: .; d_gene: .; v_gene: TRBV4-2; j_gene: TRBJ2-7; len: 12; CDR3aa: CASSYTGYEQYF; CDR3nt: TGTGCCAGCAGCTACACGGGCTACGAGCAGTACTTC
abundance: .; d_gene: TRBD2; v_gene: TRBV14; j_gene: TRBJ2-3; len: 15; CDR3aa: CASSHRGGGPDTQYF; CDR3nt: TGTGCCAGCAGCCACCGGGGGGGCGGTCCAGATACGCAGTATTTT
abundance: .; d_gene: .; v_gene: TRBV5-5; j_gene: TRBJ2-1; len: 15; CDR3aa: CASSLDGSSYNEQFF; CDR3nt: TGTGCCAGCAGCTTGGACGGGAGCTCCTACAATGAGCAGTTCTTC
abundance: .; d_gene: .; v_gene: TRBV5-4; j_gene: TRBJ2-7; len: 14; CDR3aa: CASSSGLKSYEQYF; CDR3nt: TGTGCCAGCAGCTCCGGCTTGAAATCCTACGAGCAGTACTTC
abundance: .; d_gene: TRBD1; v_gene: TRBV28; j_gene: TRBJ1-3; len: 21; CDR3aa: CASSWETVAGQGPFSGNTIYF; CDR3nt: TGTGCCAGCAGTTGGGAAACGGTGGCGGGACAGGGGCCCTTTTCTGGAAACACCATATATTTT
abundance: .; d_gene: .; v_gene: TRBV2; j_gene: TRBJ1-3; len: 15; CDR3aa: CASRKTASSGNTIYF; CDR3nt: TGTGCCAGCAGAAAGACAGCCAGCTCTGGAAACACCATATATTTT
abundance: .; d_gene: .; v_gene: TRBV18; j_gene: TRBJ2-7; len: 13; CDR3aa: CASSLGGGYEQYF; CDR3nt: TGTGCCAGCTCACTCGGGGGCGGCTACGAGCAGTACTTC
abundance: .; d_gene: TRBD1; v_gene: TRBV5-4; j_gene: TRBJ2-7; len: 14; CDR3aa: CASSGTGASYEQYF; CDR3nt: TGTGCCAGCAGCGGAACAGGGGCCTCCTACGAGCAGTACTTC
abundance: .; d_gene: .; v_gene: TRBV7-3; j_gene: TRBJ2-3; len: 15; CDR3aa: CASSFTGSPTDTQYF; CDR3nt: TGTGCCAGCAGCTTTACAGGGTCCCCCACAGATACGCAGTATTTT
abundance: .; d_gene: .; v_gene: TRBV7-9; j_gene: TRBJ1-3; len: 14; CDR3aa: CASSLPGSGNTIYF; CDR3nt: TGTGCCAGCAGCTTACCGGGGAGCGGAAACACCATATATTTT
abundance: .; d_gene: .; v_gene: TRBV27; j_gene: TRBJ1-2; len: 15; CDR3aa: CASRPWGTGDMGYTF; CDR3nt: TGTGCCAGCAGGCCGTGGGGTACAGGAGATATGGGCTACACCTTC
abundance: .; d_gene: TRBD1; v_gene: TRBV4-1; j_gene: TRBJ2-7; len: 15; CDR3aa: CASSQITGGGYEQYF; CDR3nt: TGCGCCAGCAGCCAAATAACAGGGGGCGGCTACGAGCAGTACTTC
abundance: .; d_gene: TRBD2; v_gene: TRBV6-1; j_gene: TRBJ2-1; len: 15; CDR3aa: CASSGTSGHYNEQFF; CDR3nt: TGTGCCAGCAGTGGCACTAGCGGCCACTACAATGAGCAGTTCTTC
abundance: once; d_gene: .; v_gene: TRBV4-1; j_gene: TRBJ2-1; len: 15; CDR3aa: CASSQGVGGRNEQFF; CDR3nt: TGCGCCAGCAGCCAAGGGGTAGGAGGACGCAATGAGCAGTTCTTC
abundance: .; d_gene: .; v_gene: TRBV7-9; j_gene: TRBJ2-7; len: 16; CDR3aa: CASSPPKSGDAYEQYF; CDR3nt: TGTGCCAGCAGCCCACCCAAATCAGGAGACGCCTACGAGCAGTACTTC
abundance: .; d_gene: .; v_gene: TRBV27; j_gene: TRBJ2-7; len: 16; CDR3aa: CASSFSLGGRTYEQYF; CDR3nt: TGTGCCAGCAGTTTTAGTCTGGGGGGCCGGACCTACGAGCAGTACTTC
abundance: once; d_gene: .; v_gene: TRBV4-3; j_gene: TRBJ2-2; len: 14; CDR3aa: CASSLRGYTGELFF; CDR3nt: TGCGCCAGCAGCCTCCGAGGGTACACCGGGGAGCTGTTTTTT
abundance: .; d_gene: .; v_gene: TRBV7-9; j_gene: TRBJ1-4; len: 15; CDR3aa: CASTRGMGRDEKLFF; CDR3nt: TGTGCCAGCACCCGGGGGATGGGGAGGGACGAAAAACTGTTTTTT
abundance: .; d_gene: .; v_gene: TRBV19; j_gene: TRBJ1-5; len: 13; CDR3aa: CASSYEGGQPQHF; CDR3nt: TGTGCCAGTAGTTACGAAGGTGGACAGCCCCAGCATTTT
abundance: .; d_gene: .; v_gene: TRBV7-2; j_gene: TRBJ2-5; len: 15; CDR3aa: CASSLGAADQETQYF; CDR3nt: TGTGCCAGCAGCTTAGGAGCAGCGGATCAAGAGACCCAGTACTTC
abundance: .; d_gene: .; v_gene: TRBV30; j_gene: TRBJ2-7; len: 12; CDR3aa: CAWSPTHYEQYF; CDR3nt: TGTGCCTGGAGTCCGACCCACTACGAGCAGTACTTC
abundance: .; d_gene: TRBD1; v_gene: TRBV4-1; j_gene: TRBJ1-4; len: 15; CDR3aa: CASSQSTGTLEKLFF; CDR3nt: TGCGCCAGCAGCCAGTCGACAGGGACCCTAGAAAAACTGTTTTTT
abundance: .; d_gene: TRBD2; v_gene: TRBV4-1; j_gene: TRBJ2-1; len: 15; CDR3aa: CASSLTSGRINEQFF; CDR3nt: TGCGCCAGCAGCCTAACTAGCGGGAGGATAAATGAGCAGTTCTTC